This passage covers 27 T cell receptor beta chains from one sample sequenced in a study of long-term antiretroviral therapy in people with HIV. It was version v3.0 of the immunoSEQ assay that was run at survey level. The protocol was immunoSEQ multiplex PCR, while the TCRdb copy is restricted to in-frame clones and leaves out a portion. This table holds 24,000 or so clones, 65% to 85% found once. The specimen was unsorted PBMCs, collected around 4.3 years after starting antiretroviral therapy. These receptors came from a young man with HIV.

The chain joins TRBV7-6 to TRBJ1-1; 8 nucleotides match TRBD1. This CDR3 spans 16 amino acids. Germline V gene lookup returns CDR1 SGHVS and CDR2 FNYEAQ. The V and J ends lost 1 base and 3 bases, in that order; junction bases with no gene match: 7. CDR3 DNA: TGTGCCAGCAGCTTAGGGGCAGGGGGCTGGGACACTGAAGCTTTCTTT. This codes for CASSLGAGGWDTEAFF.

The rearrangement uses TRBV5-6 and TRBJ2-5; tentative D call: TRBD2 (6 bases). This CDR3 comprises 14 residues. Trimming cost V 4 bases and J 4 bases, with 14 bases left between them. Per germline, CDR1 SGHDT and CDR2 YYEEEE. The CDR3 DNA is TGTGCCAGCAGCGGAGGGGTCAAGGGAGAGACCCAGTACTTC. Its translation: CASSGGVKGETQYF.

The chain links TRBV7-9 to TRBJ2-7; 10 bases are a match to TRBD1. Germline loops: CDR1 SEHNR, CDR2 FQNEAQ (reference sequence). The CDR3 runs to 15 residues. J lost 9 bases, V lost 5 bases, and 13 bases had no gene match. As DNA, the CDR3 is TGTGCCAGCAGCCCACTGACAGGGGGCGCGTTCGGGCAGTACTTC. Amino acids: CASSPLTGGAFGQYF.

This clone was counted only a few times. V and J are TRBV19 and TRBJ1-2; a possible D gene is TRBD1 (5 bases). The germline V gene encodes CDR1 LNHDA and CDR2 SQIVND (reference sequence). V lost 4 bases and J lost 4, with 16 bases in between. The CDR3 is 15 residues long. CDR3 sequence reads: CASSTQPGKGYGYTF. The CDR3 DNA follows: TGTGCCAGTAGTACTCAACCAGGGAAGGGCTATGGCTACACCTTC.

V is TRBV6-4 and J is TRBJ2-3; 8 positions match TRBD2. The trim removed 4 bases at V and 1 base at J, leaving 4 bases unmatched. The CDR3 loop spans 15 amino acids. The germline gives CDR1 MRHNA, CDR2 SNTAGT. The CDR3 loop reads CASSAPTSGTDTQYF. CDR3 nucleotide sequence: TGTGCCAGCAGTGCTCCGACTAGCGGCACAGATACGCAGTATTTT.

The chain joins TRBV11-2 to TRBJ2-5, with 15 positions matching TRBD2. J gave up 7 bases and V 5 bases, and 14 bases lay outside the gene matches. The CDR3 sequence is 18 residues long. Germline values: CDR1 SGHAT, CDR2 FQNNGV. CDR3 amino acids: CASSALGLAGGLGGTQYF. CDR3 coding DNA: TGTGCCAGCAGCGCATTGGGACTAGCGGGGGGCCTAGGGGGGACCCAGTACTTC.

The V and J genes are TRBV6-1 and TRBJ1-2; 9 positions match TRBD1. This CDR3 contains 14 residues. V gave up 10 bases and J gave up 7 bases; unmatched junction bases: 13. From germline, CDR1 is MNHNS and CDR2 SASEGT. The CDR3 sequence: CATLEPGQGSGYTF. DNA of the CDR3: TGTGCCACCCTAGAACCGGGACAGGGTTCTGGCTACACCTTC.

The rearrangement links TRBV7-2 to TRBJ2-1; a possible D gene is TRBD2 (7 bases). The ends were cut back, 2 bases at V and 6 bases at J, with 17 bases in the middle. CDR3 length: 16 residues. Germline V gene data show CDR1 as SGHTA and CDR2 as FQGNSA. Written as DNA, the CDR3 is TGTGCCAGCAGCTTAAATCGGGCGGGGGCCTCCAATGAGCAGTTCTTC. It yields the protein CASSLNRAGASNEQFF.

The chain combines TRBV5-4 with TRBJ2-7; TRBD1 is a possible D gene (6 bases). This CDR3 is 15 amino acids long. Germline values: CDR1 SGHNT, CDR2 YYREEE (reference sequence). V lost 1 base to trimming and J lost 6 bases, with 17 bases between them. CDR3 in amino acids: CASSLHRVLRLEQYF. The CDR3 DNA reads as TGTGCCAGCAGCTTGCACAGGGTCCTTAGGCTCGAGCAGTACTTC.

The CDR3 reads CASSYTPGISLGTQYF. In nucleotides, the CDR3 is TGTGCCAGCAGCTATACTCCCGGAATATCTTTGGGGACCCAGTACTTC. The V gene is TRBV5-6, the J gene TRBJ2-5; D unclear. CDR3 length: 16 residues. Trimming shortened V by 3 bases and J by 7 bases, and 22 bases separated the two germline ends. Germline V gene data show CDR1 as SGHDT and CDR2 as YYEEEE.

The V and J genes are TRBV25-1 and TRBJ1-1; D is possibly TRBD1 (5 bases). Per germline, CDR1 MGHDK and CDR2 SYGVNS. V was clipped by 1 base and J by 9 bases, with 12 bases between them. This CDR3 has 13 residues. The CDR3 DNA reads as TGTGCCAGCAGTGAATCGGGGGACGCCAAAGCTTTCTTT. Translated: CASSESGDAKAFF.

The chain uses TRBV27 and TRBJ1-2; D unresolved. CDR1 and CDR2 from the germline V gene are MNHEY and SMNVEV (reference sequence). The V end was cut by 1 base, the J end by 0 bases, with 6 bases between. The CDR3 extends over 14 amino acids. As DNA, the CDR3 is TGTGCCAGCAGTTTATTTGGCACTAACTATGGCTACACCTTC. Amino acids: CASSLFGTNYGYTF.

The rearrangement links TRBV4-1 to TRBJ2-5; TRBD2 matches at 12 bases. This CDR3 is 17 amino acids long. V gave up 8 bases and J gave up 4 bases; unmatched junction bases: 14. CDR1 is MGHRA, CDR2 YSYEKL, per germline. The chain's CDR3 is CASASSGGAGPSETQYF. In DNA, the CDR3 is TGCGCCAGCGCATCTAGCGGGGGGGCCGGTCCGTCAGAGACCCAGTACTTC.

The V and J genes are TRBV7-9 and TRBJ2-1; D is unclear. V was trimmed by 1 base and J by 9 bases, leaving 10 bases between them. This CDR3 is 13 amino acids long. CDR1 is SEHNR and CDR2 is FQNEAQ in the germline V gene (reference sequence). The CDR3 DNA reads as TGTGCCAGCAGCTTAGGTGGGGTCCCTGAGCAGTTCTTC. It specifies CASSLGGVPEQFF.

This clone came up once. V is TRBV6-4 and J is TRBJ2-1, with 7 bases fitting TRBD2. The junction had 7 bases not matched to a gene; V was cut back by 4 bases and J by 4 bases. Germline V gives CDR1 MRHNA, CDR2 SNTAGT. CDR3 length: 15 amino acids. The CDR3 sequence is CASSGTAGPYNEQFF. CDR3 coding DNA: TGTGCCAGCAGTGGAACAGCGGGGCCTTACAATGAGCAGTTCTTC.

CDR3 DNA: TGTGCCAGTAGTAAGAAGGGTGAAAAACTGTTTTTT. This encodes CASSKKGEKLFF. The genes are TRBV19 and TRBJ1-4, with D unresolved. This CDR3 is 12 amino acids long. Trimming stripped 4 bases from V and 7 bases from J, with 7 bases between. Germline-derived CDR1 and CDR2 are LNHDA and SQIVND (reference sequence).

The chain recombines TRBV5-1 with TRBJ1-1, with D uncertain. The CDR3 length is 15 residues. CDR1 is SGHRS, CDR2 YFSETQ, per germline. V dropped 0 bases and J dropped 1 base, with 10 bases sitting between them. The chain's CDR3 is CASSLVFSQNTEAFF. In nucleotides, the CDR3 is TGCGCCAGCAGCTTGGTATTCAGCCAGAACACTGAAGCTTTCTTT.

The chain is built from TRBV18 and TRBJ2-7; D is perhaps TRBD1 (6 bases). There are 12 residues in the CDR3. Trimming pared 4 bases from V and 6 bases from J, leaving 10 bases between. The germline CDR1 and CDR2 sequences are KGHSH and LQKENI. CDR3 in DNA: TGTGCCAGCTCACTAAGGACAGCCGAGCAGTACTTC. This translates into CASSLRTAEQYF.

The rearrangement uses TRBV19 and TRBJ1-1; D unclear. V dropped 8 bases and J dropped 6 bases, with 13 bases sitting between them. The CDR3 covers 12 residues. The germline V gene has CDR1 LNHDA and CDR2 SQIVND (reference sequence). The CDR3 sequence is CASESGSPEAFF. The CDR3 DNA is TGTGCCAGTGAGTCGGGGAGCCCTGAAGCTTTCTTT.

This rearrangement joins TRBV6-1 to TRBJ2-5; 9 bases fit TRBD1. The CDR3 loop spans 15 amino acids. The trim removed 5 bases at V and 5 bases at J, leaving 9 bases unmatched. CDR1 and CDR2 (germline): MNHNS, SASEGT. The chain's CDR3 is CASSHPTGGLETQYF. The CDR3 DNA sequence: TGTGCCAGCAGTCATCCCACAGGGGGCCTCGAGACCCAGTACTTC.

CDR3 sequence: CAWSNGGGLNEQYF. Written as DNA, the CDR3 is TGTGCCTGGAGCAACGGCGGGGGGCTCAACGAGCAGTACTTC. The chain uses TRBV30 and TRBJ2-7; 8 nucleotides line up with TRBD2. Germline V gene sequence: CDR1 GTSNPN, CDR2 SVGIG (reference sequence). V lost 3 bases, J lost 5 bases, and 9 bases stayed unmatched. The CDR3 sequence is 14 residues long.

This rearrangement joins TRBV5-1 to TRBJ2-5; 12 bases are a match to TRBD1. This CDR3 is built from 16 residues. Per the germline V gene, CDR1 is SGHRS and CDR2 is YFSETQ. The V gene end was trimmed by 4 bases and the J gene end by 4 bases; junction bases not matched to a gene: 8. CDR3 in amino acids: CASSLRDRGRGETQYF. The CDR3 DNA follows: TGCGCCAGCAGCCTCCGGGACAGGGGGCGCGGAGAGACCCAGTACTTC. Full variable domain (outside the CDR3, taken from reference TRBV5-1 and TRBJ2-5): KAGVTQTPRYLIKTRGQQVTLSCSPISGHRSVSWYQQTPGQGLQFLFEYFSETQRNKGNFPGRFSGRQFSNSRSEMNVSTLELGDSALYLCASSLRDRGRGETQYFGPGTRLLVL.

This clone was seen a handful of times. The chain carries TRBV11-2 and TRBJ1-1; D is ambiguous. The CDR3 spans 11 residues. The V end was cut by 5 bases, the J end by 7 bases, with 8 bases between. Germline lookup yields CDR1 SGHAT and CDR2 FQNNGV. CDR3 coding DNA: TGTGCCAGCAGCAGGGCACGTGAAGCTTTCTTT. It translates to CASSRAREAFF.

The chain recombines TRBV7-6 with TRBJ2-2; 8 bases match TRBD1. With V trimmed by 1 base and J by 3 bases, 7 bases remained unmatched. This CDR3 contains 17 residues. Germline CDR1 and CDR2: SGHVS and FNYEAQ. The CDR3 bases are TGTGCCAGCAGCTTAGACCCCCAGGGGGCCTACACCGGGGAGCTGTTTTTT. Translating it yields CASSLDPQGAYTGELFF. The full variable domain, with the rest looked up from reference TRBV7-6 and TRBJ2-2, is GAGVSQSPRYKVTKRGQDVALRCDPISGHVSLYWYRQALGQGPEFLTYFNYEAQQDKSGLPNDRFSAERPEGSISTLTIQRTEQRDSAMYRCASSLDPQGAYTGELFFGEGSRLTVL.

CDR3 sequence: CASSSTRASTDTQYF. In DNA, the CDR3 is TGTGCCAGTAGTTCTACTAGGGCGTCCACAGATACGCAGTATTTT. The chain is built from TRBV19 and TRBJ2-3, with a tentative D call TRBD2 (5 bases). The CDR3 is 15 amino acids. V lost 5 bases, J lost 2 bases, and 14 bases lay in between. Germline lookup yields CDR1 LNHDA and CDR2 SQIVND (reference sequence).

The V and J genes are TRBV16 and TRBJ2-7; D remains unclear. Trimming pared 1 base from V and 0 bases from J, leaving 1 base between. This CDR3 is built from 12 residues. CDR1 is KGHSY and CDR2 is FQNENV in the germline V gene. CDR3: CASSQYSYEQYF. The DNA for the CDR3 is TGTGCCAGCAGCCAATACTCCTACGAGCAGTACTTC.

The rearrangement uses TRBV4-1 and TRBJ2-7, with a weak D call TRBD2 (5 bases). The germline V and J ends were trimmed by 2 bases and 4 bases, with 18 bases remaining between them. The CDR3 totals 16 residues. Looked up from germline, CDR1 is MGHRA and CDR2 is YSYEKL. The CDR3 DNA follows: TGCGCCAGCAGCCAACGTTTGGTGGGTTCGGGGTACGAGCAGTACTTC. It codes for CASSQRLVGSGYEQYF.